The text below deals with one T cell receptor beta chain. The data were obtained in a study of T cell changes during pregnancy in multiple sclerosis. The CDR3 length is 15 residues. With 5 bases clipped from V and 1 base from J, the junction kept 7 bases outside the gene matches. CDR1 and CDR2 (germline): SGHVS, FQNEAQ. Profiled with immunoSEQ multiplex PCR; TCRdb holds only in-frame clones, not every one. The sample lists over 70,000 clones, about 93% occurring once. The sequencing here drew on peripheral blood, taken in the third trimester of pregnancy. This receptor was taken from a female donor with multiple sclerosis, enrolled in a pregnancy study. The chain employs TRBV7-8 and TRBJ2-7; 8 bases map to TRBD1. The CDR3 DNA is TGTGCCAGCAGCACCAGACAGGGGATTTCCTACGAGCAGTACTTC. Translated, it gives CASSTRQGISYEQYF.